A single sample gave rise to the 3 T cell receptor beta chains below, sequenced in a study of TET2 disruption in CD19-targeted CAR T cells. This sample's treatment: autologous CTL019 cells: CD19 CAR with 4-1BB and CD3 zeta domains. The antigens these receptors bind are not known. The assay was immunoSEQ multiplex PCR, and TCRdb's table has in-frame clones only and misses some. The sample yields 20,000 to 30,000 clones, of which the top ten take up under 2.5%. Sequencing used CD8- CAR+ T cells sorted from cultured blood T cells, obtained for CD19 CAR T cell therapy. Subset in this sample: CD8-negative CAR-positive T cells from the infusion product. The receptors come from a man in his 70s with chronic lymphocytic leukemia.

As for this clone: Read data end 3 residues before the CDR3 end; the end is taken from the germline J gene. This chain uses TRBV20-1 with TRBJ1-3, with 7 bases that match TRBD1. CDR1 and CDR2 from the germline V gene are DFQATT and SNEGSKA (reference sequence). The junction had 7 bases not matched to a gene; V was cut back by 2 bases and J by 6 bases. This CDR3 spans 14 amino acids. The CDR3 bases that were read are TGCAGTGCTAGACAGAGGGGGACAGCAAACACC. Translation: CSARQRGTANT. The CDR3 reads in full as CSARQRGTANTIYF.

Worth noting for this clone: The read falls 3 residues short of the CDR3 end, and the missing part is taken from the germline J gene. This chain links TRBV6-1 with TRBJ2-3; 9 nucleotides align to TRBD2. The CDR3 contains 16 residues. V was pared by 2 bases and J by 0 bases, with 3 bases of the junction left unmatched. Germline CDR1 and CDR2: MNHNS and SASEGT. The CDR3 loop is CASSEISGGSTDTQYF. CDR3 bases read: TGTGCCAGCAGTGAAATCAGCGGGGGGAGCACAGATACG.

In regard to this clone: The read comes to an end 3 residues before the CDR3 does, leaving the germline J gene to fill in the end. V usage is TRBV19 and J usage is TRBJ2-3; 8 bases map to TRBD2. The CDR3 has 15 residues. The germline V gene encodes CDR1 LNHDA and CDR2 SQIVND (reference sequence). CDR3 region: CASTTLTGGGVSQYF. The CDR3 DNA, read in part, is TGTGCCAGTACCACCCTGACGGGGGGGGGCGTCTCG.